The 26 T cell receptor beta chains presented below share a single source sample, sequenced in a study of shared clonotypes between healthy human individuals. TCRdb's copy holds only in-frame clones and misses some; the assay was immunoSEQ multiplex PCR. The sample lists 800,000 to 1,200,000 clones, 75% to 85% occurring once. The sequenced sample was memory CD4+ T cells from PBMCs. Sample subset: CD45RA-negative fraction. The source is a young man in good health. Some clones in this sample may be carry-over from other donors' samples.

Comment on this clone: At the DNA level, this CDR3 is encoded by other sequences in the same sample as well. The gene calls are TRBV20-1 and TRBJ2-5; 8 bases are a match to TRBD1. The CDR3 is 11 residues long. With 5 bases clipped from V and 5 bases from J, the junction kept 1 base outside the gene matches. Germline V gene lookup returns CDR1 DFQATT and CDR2 SNEGSKA (reference sequence). The CDR3: CSAGQGETQYF. CDR3 in DNA: TGCAGTGCTGGACAGGGCGAGACCCAGTACTTC.

V and J are TRBV5-1 and TRBJ2-2; D is unclear. Germline CDR1 is SGHRS and CDR2 is YFSETQ. The CDR3 runs to 18 residues. The V and J ends lost 4 bases and 1 base respectively, with 20 bases between them. CDR3 protein: CASSRKVSFYQNTGELFF. The CDR3 DNA reads TGCGCCAGCAGCCGGAAAGTATCCTTTTACCAGAACACCGGGGAGCTGTTTTTT.

The chain recombines TRBV6-1 with TRBJ2-3; the D is unclear. CDR1 MNHNS and CDR2 SASEGT come from the germline V gene. The CDR3 is 14 amino acids. Trimming took 2 bases from V and 2 from J, leaving 8 bases between them. The CDR3: CASSERLYTDTQYF. CDR3 nucleotide sequence: TGTGCCAGCAGTGAAAGACTTTACACAGATACGCAGTATTTT.

The chain uses TRBV6-5 and TRBJ2-3; tentative D call: TRBD1 (5 bases). Looked up from germline, CDR1 is MNHEY and CDR2 is SVGAGI. Trimming took off 2 bases at V and 4 bases at J, with 16 bases between the two ends. CDR3 length: 16 amino acids. Written as DNA, the CDR3 is TGTGCCAGCAGTTACAAGGGTCGACAGTCCTCAGATACGCAGTATTTT. It codes for CASSYKGRQSSDTQYF.

The chain links TRBV6-1 to TRBJ1-5; the D is unclear. The CDR3 has 14 residues. The V gene lost 5 bases and the J gene lost 7 bases, with 15 bases spanning the gap. The germline V gene has CDR1 MNHNS and CDR2 SASEGT. The CDR3 spells CASSTTGADQPQHF. The DNA for the CDR3 is TGTGCCAGCAGTACAACGGGCGCGGACCAGCCCCAGCATTTT.

This clone came up once. The chain uses TRBV10-3 and TRBJ1-2; 7 nucleotides agree with TRBD1. V gave up 11 bases and J gave up 2 bases; unmatched junction bases: 8. The germline V gene encodes CDR1 ENHRY and CDR2 SYGVKD. The CDR3 consists of 13 residues. The CDR3 region is CAARQGSNYGYTF. CDR3 sequence (DNA): TGTGCCGCAAGACAGGGATCCAACTATGGCTACACCTTC.

The chain links TRBV9 to TRBJ2-3; D is uncertain. This CDR3 region has 15 residues. Per the germline V gene, CDR1 is SGDLS and CDR2 is YYNGEE. Trimming pared 4 bases from V and 0 bases from J, leaving 12 bases between. This chain's CDR3 is CASSTSPISTDTQYF. In nucleotides, the CDR3 is TGTGCCAGCAGCACATCCCCGATTAGCACAGATACGCAGTATTTT.

The V call is TRBV10-3, the J call TRBJ1-1; tentative D call: TRBD1 (5 bases). Trimming removed 6 bases from V and 4 bases from J, with 18 bases in between. Germline V gene lookup returns CDR1 ENHRY and CDR2 SYGVKD. This CDR3 is 15 amino acids long. CDR3 in amino acids: CAIRAPTGAGTEAFF. The CDR3 DNA is TGTGCCATCAGGGCCCCCACAGGTGCAGGCACTGAAGCTTTCTTT.

The V gene is TRBV28, the J gene TRBJ1-1; D ambiguous. The germline CDR1 and CDR2 sequences are MDHEN and SYDVKM. The CDR3 is 13 amino acids. Trimming cost V 6 bases and J 3 bases, with 11 bases left between them. The CDR3: CASSEGLDTEAFF. The CDR3 nucleotides are TGTGCCAGCAGCGAAGGTCTGGACACTGAAGCTTTCTTT.

This clone appeared a single time. J is TRBJ2-5 and V is TRBV5-1, with a tentative D call TRBD2 (6 bases). V lost 4 bases to trimming and J lost 5 bases, with 12 bases between them. This CDR3 is built from 13 residues. Per the germline V gene, CDR1 is SGHRS and CDR2 is YFSETQ. Written as DNA, the CDR3 is TGCGCCAGCAGCGTGGGGGGTCGGGAGACCCAGTACTTC. This codes for CASSVGGRETQYF.

V usage is TRBV7-9 and J usage is TRBJ1-3; no clear D. Trimming left V 2 bases short and J 5 bases short, with 16 bases between. The germline CDR1 and CDR2 sequences are SEHNR and FQNEAQ (reference sequence). This CDR3 is 16 amino acids long. The CDR3 DNA reads as TGTGCCAGCAGCTTAAATGGCGCCGGTTTTAGAAACACCATATATTTT. Translated, it gives CASSLNGAGFRNTIYF.

The chain employs TRBV7-2 and TRBJ2-5; TRBD1 agrees at 10 bases. The CDR3 is 15 amino acids. After removal of 5 bases from V and 6 bases from J, the junction contained 9 bases not matched to a gene. In germline, CDR1 is SGHTA, CDR2 FQGNSA. CDR3 loop: CASSAKTGGAKTQYF. Here the CDR3 DNA reads TGTGCCAGCAGCGCAAAGACAGGGGGCGCGAAGACCCAGTACTTC.

The CDR3 bases are TGTGCCAGCTGGCGGAATCGGAACGAGCAGTACTTC. Its translation is CASWRNRNEQYF. This chain connects TRBV28 to TRBJ2-7; D remains ambiguous. Trimming pared 8 bases from V and 5 bases from J, leaving 13 bases between. Germline V gene lookup returns CDR1 MDHEN and CDR2 SYDVKM. The CDR3 extends over 12 amino acids.

V gene TRBV18 combines with J gene TRBJ1-3; D may be TRBD1 (6 bases). The CDR3 has 16 residues. CDR1 and CDR2 from the germline V gene are KGHSH and LQKENI. Trimming took 3 bases from V and 4 from J, leaving 16 bases between them. In DNA form, the CDR3 reads TGTGCCAGCTCACCGGTTGGCAGGGGCGTCGGAAACACCATATATTTT. It is translated as CASSPVGRGVGNTIYF.

The chain joins TRBV11-2 to TRBJ1-6, with 7 bases that match TRBD1. The junction had 4 bases not matched to a gene; V was cut back by 2 bases and J by 6 bases. This CDR3 has 15 residues. The germline V gene has CDR1 SGHAT and CDR2 FQNNGV. CDR3 sequence (DNA): TGTGCCAGCAGCTTAATGGGACAGATTAATTCACCCCTCCACTTT. It translates to CASSLMGQINSPLHF.

As DNA, the CDR3 is TGTGCCAGCAGTCCCCCTAGCGGGGGATTATACGAGCAGTACTTC. This encodes CASSPPSGGLYEQYF. The rearrangement joins TRBV6-6 to TRBJ2-5, with TRBD2 identical over 10 bases. Matching the DNA end better, TRBJ2-7 makes the J call doubtful. The CDR3 sequence is 15 residues long. Looked up from germline, CDR1 is MNHNY and CDR2 is SVGAGI (reference sequence).

For this clone: This same CDR3 is encoded by further DNA sequences in the sample. The rearrangement links TRBV7-9 to TRBJ1-1, with D unresolved. The CDR3 runs to 14 residues. Germline values: CDR1 SEHNR, CDR2 FQNEAQ (reference sequence). V shed 5 bases and J shed 1 base, with 11 bases lying between them. The CDR3, as DNA: TGTGCCAGCAGCCTCGGAGGGCGGAACACTGAAGCTTTCTTT. Translation gives CASSLGGRNTEAFF.

This chain connects TRBV7-9 to TRBJ1-1, with a tentative D call TRBD1 (6 bases). In germline, CDR1 is SEHNR, CDR2 FQNEAQ (reference sequence). V lost 5 bases and J lost 10, with 14 bases in between. The CDR3 totals 12 residues. CDR3 loop: CASSRVRGRAFF. CDR3 nucleotides: TGTGCCAGCAGCCGGGTCAGGGGACGAGCTTTCTTT.

This chain joins TRBV27 and TRBJ1-4; TRBD1 matches at 8 bases. Germline trimming cut 4 bases from V and 5 bases from J; bases unmatched to any gene: 9. Germline loops: CDR1 MNHEY, CDR2 SMNVEV (reference sequence). The CDR3 consists of 16 residues. The CDR3 here is CASSSTTGALNEKLFF. For the CDR3, the DNA is TGTGCCAGCAGTTCTACGACAGGGGCCTTAAATGAAAAACTGTTTTTT.

This chain uses TRBV28 with TRBJ1-2; maybe TRBD1 (5 bases). The germline CDR1 and CDR2 sequences are MDHEN and SYDVKM. The CDR3 is made up of 13 amino acids. The V and J ends lost 10 bases and 7 bases respectively, with 19 bases between them. The CDR3 sequence is CAIHPGGFGGYTF. As DNA, the CDR3 is TGTGCCATTCACCCTGGGGGTTTTGGTGGCTACACCTTC.

CDR3 sequence (DNA): TGTGCCAGCAGCTTAGTTGGGGGGGTTGAGCAGTTCTTC. As protein: CASSLVGGVEQFF. The chain carries TRBV11-3 and TRBJ2-1; 7 bases align to TRBD2. Germline V lookup: CDR1 SGHNT, CDR2 YENEEA. V trimming: 1 base; J trimming: 9 bases; junction bases outside the gene matches: 3. The CDR3 is 13 amino acids.

The chain couples TRBV6-5 to TRBJ1-2, with D maybe TRBD1 (5 bases). The CDR3 length is 15 residues. Trimming shortened V by 6 bases and J by 11 bases, and 25 bases separated the two germline ends. The germline gives CDR1 MNHEY, CDR2 SVGAGI. In nucleotides, the CDR3 is TGTGCCAGCAGAAAACCGGGGGAGCCCTCTATTGGGTACACCTTC. Encoded protein: CASRKPGEPSIGYTF.

Here the CDR3 DNA reads TGCGCCAGCAGCCAAAAAGTGGGGGTTTACGAGACCCAGTACTTC. This encodes CASSQKVGVYETQYF. The chain is built from TRBV4-1 and TRBJ2-5; D may correspond to TRBD1 or TRBD2 (5 bases each). CDR1 is MGHRA and CDR2 is YSYEKL in the germline V gene. Trimming left V 2 bases short and J 5 bases short, with 15 bases between. CDR3 size: 15 residues.

The genes are TRBV19 and TRBJ2-6; D gene uncertain. Germline assignment: CDR1 LNHDA and CDR2 SQIVND (reference sequence). This CDR3 spans 15 amino acids. Trimming cost V 4 bases and J 0 bases, with 7 bases left between them. CDR3 sequence: CASSNPYSGANVLTF. The DNA for the CDR3 is TGTGCCAGTAGTAATCCTTACTCTGGGGCCAACGTCCTGACTTTC.

A few counts support this clone. The chain joins TRBV14 to TRBJ2-7; D gene ambiguous. This CDR3 is built from 11 residues. V lost 4 bases and J 0 bases, leaving 1 base between the germline ends. Germline CDR1 SGHDN, CDR2 FVKESK. Here the CDR3 DNA reads TGTGCCAGCAGCCGCTCCTACGAGCAGTACTTC. Translation: CASSRSYEQYF.

This sequence joins TRBV7-6 and TRBJ2-7; weak D call: TRBD2 (5 bases). The CDR3 contains 13 residues. Germline CDR1 is SGHVS and CDR2 is FNYEAQ. Trimming cost V 1 base and J 7 bases, with 11 bases left between them. CDR3 region: CASSLGGSTEQYF. As DNA, the CDR3 is TGTGCCAGCAGCTTAGGAGGGTCGACGGAGCAGTACTTC. Using reference TRBV7-6 and TRBJ2-7 for the parts outside the CDR3, the full variable domain is GAGVSQSPRYKVTKRGQDVALRCDPISGHVSLYWYRQALGQGPEFLTYFNYEAQQDKSGLPNDRFSAERPEGSISTLTIQRTEQRDSAMYRCASSLGGSTEQYFGPGTRLTVT.